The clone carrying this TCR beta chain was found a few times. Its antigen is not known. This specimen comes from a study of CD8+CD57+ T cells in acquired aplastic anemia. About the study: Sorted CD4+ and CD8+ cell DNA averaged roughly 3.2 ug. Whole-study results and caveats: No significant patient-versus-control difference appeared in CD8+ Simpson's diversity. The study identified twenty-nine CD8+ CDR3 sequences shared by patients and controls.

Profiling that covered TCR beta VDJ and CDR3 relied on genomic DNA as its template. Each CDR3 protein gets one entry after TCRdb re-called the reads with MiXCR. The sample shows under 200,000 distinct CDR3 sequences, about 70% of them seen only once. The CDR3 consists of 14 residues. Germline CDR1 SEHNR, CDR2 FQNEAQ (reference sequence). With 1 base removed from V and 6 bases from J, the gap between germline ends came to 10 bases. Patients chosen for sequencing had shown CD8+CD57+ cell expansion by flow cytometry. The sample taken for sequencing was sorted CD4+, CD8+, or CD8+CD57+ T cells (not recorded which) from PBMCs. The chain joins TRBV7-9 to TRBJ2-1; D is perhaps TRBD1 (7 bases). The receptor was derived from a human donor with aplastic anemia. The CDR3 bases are TGTGCCAGCAGCTTAGGACAGGGAGGCAATGAGCAGTTCTTC. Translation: CASSLGQGGNEQFF.